This paragraph reports one TCR beta chain. This clone appeared once. The specificity of this receptor is unknown. No much larger clone exists at a distance of one base, and base qualities are not known. The data were taken from a study of brain T cells in children with intractable seizures (dated by TCRdb to about 2021). Notes on the research overall: Resected brain tissue from some 53 pediatric epilepsy surgery cases was initially screened for immune gene transcripts with a NanoString immunology panel. Among the 12 selected surgery cases, pre-surgery blood was additionally sequenced for eight, leaving four cases with brain tissue only.

TCR beta chain sequences were generated from genomic DNA using the immunoSEQ assay. The authors' analysis ran thus. Any CDR3 sequence that did not begin with the conserved framework cysteine at position 104 was removed by hand. To get clonality, the normalized Shannon's Diversity Index was subtracted from one, giving values from 0 (maximal diversity) to 1 (oligoclonal). To check whether a given CDR3 had different frequencies in two samples, for example brain versus blood, chi-squared comparison-of-proportions tests were used. Public clonotypes were identified by searching immuneACCESS, and similarity to known antiviral clonotypes was assessed with the VDJdb browser. Not all clones reach the TCRdb copy of this immuneACCESS table, which keeps in-frame sequences only. Checked studies attribute under half of the gap to unresolved V genes and leave the rest unexplained. Clone size and the V and J calls come from that table; the DNA yielded D and trimming. The sample records 110,000 or so clones, around 94% of which are singletons. The ten largest make up 3.8% of the sample.

The germline V and J ends show losses of 0 bases and 7 bases respectively, and no gene match explains 11 bases of the junction. The CDR3 spans 18 residues, from the cysteine through the phenylalanine. Only the CDR3 part of the read is kept: 54 bases, read in frame from the first base. As encoded in the germline V gene, CDR1 is SGHRS while CDR2 is YFSETQ. General study outcomes and caveats: Viral specificity was inferred solely from CDR3 sequence similarity, and the HCMV serostatus of the patients was not known. Because pre- and post-surgery blood were sequenced to different depths, clones absent from the pre-surgery sample may reflect undersampling.

The time point label for this specimen denotes: resected brain tissue, or blood drawn just prior to surgery. The surgery cases showing the highest brain T cell transcript signatures were chosen for TCR beta chain sequencing of brain tissue and, when available, of blood. Before surgery, patients had received at least one anti-epileptic drug. TCR-sequenced patients were children with drug-resistant epilepsy due to tuberous sclerosis complex, focal cortical dysplasia, Rasmussen encephalitis or hemimegalencephaly. The blood samples were collected right before the epilepsy surgery. The Monarch genomic DNA purification kit was used to extract bulk genomic DNA from unsorted brain tissue and whole blood.

The V and J genes are TRBV5-1 and TRBJ2-1; 12 bases in the middle match TRBD2. The sequences come from peripheral blood, collected at surgery. This receptor was taken from a boy younger than two with hemimegalencephaly and intractable seizures. The CDR3 loop reads CASSLVRPSSGRGNEQFF. The sequenced DNA is TGCGCCAGCAGCTTGGTAAGGCCCTCTAGCGGGAGGGGGAATGAGCAGTTCTTC.